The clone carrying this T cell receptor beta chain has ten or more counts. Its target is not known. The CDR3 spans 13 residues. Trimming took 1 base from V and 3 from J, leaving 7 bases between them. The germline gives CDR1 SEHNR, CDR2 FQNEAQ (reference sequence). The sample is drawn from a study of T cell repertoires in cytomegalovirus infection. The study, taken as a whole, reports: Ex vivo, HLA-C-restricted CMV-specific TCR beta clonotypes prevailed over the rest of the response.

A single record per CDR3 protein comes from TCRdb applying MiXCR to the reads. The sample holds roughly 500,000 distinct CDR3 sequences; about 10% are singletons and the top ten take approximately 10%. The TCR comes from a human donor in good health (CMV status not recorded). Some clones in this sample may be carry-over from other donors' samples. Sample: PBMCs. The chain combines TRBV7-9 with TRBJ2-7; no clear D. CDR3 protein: CASSLVFCYEQYF. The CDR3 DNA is TGTGCCAGCAGCTTAGTATTCTGCTACGAGCAGTACTTC.